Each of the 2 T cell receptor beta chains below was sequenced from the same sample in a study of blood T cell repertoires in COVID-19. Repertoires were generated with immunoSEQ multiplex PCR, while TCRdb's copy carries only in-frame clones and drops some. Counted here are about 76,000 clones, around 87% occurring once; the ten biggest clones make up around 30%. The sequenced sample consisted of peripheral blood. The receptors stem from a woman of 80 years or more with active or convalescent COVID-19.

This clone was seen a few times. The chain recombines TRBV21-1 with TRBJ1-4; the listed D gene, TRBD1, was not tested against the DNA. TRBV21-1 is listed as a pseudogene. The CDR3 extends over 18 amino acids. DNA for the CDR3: TGTGCCAGCAGCGTATCGACAGGGGGAGACTCAACTAATGAAAAACTGTTTTTT. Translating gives CASSVSTGGDSTNEKLFF.

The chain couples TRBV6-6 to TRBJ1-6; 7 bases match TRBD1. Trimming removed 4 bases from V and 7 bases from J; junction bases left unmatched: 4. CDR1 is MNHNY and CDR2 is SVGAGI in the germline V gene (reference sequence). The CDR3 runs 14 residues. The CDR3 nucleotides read TGTGCCAGCAGTTCCGTGGGACAGAATTCACCCCTCCACTTT. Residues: CASSSVGQNSPLHF.